The entry below describes one T cell receptor (beta chain). V was cut by 8 bases and J by 1 base, with 17 bases left in between. The CDR3 length is 15 residues. Germline assignment: CDR1 MNHEY and CDR2 SMNVEV (reference sequence). This sample stems from a study of cytomegalovirus exposure and HLA in healthy donors. Vbeta (60) and Jbeta (13) primers were used in the PCR. Generated by immunoSEQ multiplex PCR, the TCRdb table keeps only in-frame clones and is missing some. The sample contains some 180,000 clones, about 80% of which appear only once. The TCR comes from a young man in good health and CMV-seronegative. This chain links TRBV27 with TRBJ1-2, with a weak D call TRBD1 (5 bases). The sample comprised PBMCs. CDR3 in amino acids: CASPRSRDNNYGYTF. DNA of the CDR3: TGTGCCAGCCCTCGGTCCAGGGATAATAACTATGGCTACACCTTC.